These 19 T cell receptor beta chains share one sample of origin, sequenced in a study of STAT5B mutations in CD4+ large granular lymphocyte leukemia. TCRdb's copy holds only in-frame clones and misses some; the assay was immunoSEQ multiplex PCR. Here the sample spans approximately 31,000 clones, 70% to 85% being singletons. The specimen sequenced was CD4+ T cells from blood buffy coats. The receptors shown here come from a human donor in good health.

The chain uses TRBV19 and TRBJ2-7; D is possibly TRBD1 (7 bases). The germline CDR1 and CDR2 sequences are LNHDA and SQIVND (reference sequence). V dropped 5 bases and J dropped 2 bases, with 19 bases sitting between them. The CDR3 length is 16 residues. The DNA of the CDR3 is TGTGCCAGTAGTCCCCAAAGCTCAGGGGGGACCTACGAGCAGTACTTC. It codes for CASSPQSSGGTYEQYF.

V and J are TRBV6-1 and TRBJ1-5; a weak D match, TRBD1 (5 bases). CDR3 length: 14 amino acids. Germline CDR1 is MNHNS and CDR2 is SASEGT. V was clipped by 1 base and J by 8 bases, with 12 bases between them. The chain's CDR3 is CASSEVGGVEPQHF. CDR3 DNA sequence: TGTGCCAGCAGTGAAGTTGGAGGGGTGGAGCCCCAGCATTTT.

The CDR3 DNA is TGCGCCAGCAGCCAAGCGGAGGCGGGGGATACGCAGTATTTT. Its protein product is CASSQAEAGDTQYF. The rearrangement joins TRBV4-3 to TRBJ2-3; possibly TRBD2 for D (6 bases). Trimming removed 1 base from V and 6 bases from J, with 11 bases in between. The CDR3 totals 14 residues. Germline CDR1 reads LGHNA; CDR2 reads YSLEER.

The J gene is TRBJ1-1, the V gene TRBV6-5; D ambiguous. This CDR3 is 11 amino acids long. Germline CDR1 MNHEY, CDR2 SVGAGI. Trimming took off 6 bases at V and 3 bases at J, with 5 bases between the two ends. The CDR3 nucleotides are TGTGCCAGCAGGAAGTACACTGAAGCTTTCTTT. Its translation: CASRKYTEAFF.

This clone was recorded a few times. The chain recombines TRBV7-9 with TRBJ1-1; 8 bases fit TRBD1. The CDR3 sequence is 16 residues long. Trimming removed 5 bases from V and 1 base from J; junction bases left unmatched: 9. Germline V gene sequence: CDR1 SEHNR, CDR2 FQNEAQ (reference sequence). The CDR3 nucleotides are TGTGCCAGCAGCCACGGACAGGGAGGGAGGAACACTGAAGCTTTCTTT. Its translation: CASSHGQGGRNTEAFF.

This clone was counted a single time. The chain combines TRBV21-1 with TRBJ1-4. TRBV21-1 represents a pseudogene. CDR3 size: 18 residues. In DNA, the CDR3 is TGTGCCAGCAGCAACTCCCCTCGGGGGGCGGTTACAGGGTGCAAACTGTTTTTT. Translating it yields CASSNSPRGAVTGCKLFF.

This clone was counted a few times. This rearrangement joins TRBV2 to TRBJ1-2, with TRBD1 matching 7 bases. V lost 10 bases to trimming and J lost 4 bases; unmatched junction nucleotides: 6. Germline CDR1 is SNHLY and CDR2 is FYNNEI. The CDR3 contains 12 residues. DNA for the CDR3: TGTGCCAACGAACAGGGGAGCTATGGCTACACCTTC. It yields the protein CANEQGSYGYTF.

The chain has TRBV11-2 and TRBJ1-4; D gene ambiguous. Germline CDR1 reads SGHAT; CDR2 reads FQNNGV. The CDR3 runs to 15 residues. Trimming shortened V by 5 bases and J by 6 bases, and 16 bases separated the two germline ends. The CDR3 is CASSKNGLSDEKLFF. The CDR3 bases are TGTGCCAGCAGCAAAAACGGGCTATCGGATGAAAAACTGTTTTTT.

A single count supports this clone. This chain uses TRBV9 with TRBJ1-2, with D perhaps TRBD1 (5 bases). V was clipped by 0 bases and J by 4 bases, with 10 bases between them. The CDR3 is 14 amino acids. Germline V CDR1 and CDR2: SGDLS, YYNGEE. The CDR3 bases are TGTGCCAGCAGCGTAGGGGGGGGGTCCTATGGCTACACCTTC. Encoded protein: CASSVGGGSYGYTF.

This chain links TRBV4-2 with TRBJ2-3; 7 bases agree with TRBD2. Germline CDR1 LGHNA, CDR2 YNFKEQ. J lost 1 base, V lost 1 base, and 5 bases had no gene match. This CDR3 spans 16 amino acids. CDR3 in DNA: TGTGCCAGCAGCCAAGCGGGGGGAAGGGGCACAGATACGCAGTATTTT. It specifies CASSQAGGRGTDTQYF.

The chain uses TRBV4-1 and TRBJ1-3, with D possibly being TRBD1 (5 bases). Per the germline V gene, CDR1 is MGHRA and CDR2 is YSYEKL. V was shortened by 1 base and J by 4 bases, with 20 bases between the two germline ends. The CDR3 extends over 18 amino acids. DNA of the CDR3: TGCGCCAGCAGCCAAGGTGTCTGGGTGGGGCCTTTGGGAAACACCATATATTTT. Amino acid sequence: CASSQGVWVGPLGNTIYF.

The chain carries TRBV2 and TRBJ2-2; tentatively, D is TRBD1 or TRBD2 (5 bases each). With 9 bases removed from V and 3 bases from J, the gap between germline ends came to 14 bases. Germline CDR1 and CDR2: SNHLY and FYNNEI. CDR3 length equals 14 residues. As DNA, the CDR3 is TGTGCCAGGTCGCTAGGGACGGACACCGGGGAGCTGTTTTTT. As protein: CARSLGTDTGELFF.

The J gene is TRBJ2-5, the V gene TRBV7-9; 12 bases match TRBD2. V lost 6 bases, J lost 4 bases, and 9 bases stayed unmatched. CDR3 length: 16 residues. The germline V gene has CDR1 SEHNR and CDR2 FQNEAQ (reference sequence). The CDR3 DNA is TGTGCCAGCAGGGAGACGACTAGCGGGGGAGGAGAGACCCAGTACTTC. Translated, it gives CASRETTSGGGETQYF.

The CDR3 loop reads CASRGWRGQPQHF. The CDR3 DNA is TGTGCCAGCAGAGGGTGGAGGGGACAGCCCCAGCATTTT. The V and J genes are TRBV2 and TRBJ1-5, with D tentatively TRBD1 (5 bases). Looked up from germline, CDR1 is SNHLY and CDR2 is FYNNEI. This CDR3 comprises 13 residues. The germline V and J ends were trimmed by 6 bases and 7 bases, with 13 bases remaining between them.

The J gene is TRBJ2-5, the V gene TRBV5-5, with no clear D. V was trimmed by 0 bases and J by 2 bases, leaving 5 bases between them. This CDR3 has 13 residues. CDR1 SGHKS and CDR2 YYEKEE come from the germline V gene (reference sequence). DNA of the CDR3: TGTGCCAGCAGCTTGGACTATCAAGAGACCCAGTACTTC. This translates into CASSLDYQETQYF.

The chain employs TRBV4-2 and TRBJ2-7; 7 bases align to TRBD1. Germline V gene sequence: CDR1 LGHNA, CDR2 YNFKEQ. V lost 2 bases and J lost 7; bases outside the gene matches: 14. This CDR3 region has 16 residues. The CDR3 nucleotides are TGTGCCAGCAGCCAATTACCCGGGACAGAAGAAGGGGAGCAGTACTTC. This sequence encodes CASSQLPGTEEGEQYF.

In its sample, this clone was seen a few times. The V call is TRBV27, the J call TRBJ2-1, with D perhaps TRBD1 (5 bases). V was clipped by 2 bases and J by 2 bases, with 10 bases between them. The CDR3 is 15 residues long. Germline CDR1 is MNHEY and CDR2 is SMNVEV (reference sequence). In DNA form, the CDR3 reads TGTGCCAGCAGTTTAAACAGGAATACCTACAATGAGCAGTTCTTC. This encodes CASSLNRNTYNEQFF.

The DNA for the CDR3 is TGTGCCAGCAGGTCCCTCGGGGGCTACAGCCCAGGTCTCTACGAGCAGTACTTC. The encoded protein is CASRSLGGYSPGLYEQYF. The chain combines TRBV7-9 with TRBJ2-7; the D gene could be TRBD1 or TRBD2 (6 bases each). Germline V gene data show CDR1 as SEHNR and CDR2 as FQNEAQ (reference sequence). Trimming stripped 6 bases from V and 3 bases from J, with 27 bases between. The CDR3 has 18 residues.

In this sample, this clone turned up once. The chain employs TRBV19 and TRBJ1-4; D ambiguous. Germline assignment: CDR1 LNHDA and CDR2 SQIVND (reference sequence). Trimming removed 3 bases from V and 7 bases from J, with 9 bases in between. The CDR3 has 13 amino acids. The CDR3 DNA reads TGTGCCAGTAGTATGGCAGGAAGTGAAAAACTGTTTTTT. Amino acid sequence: CASSMAGSEKLFF.